This T cell receptor beta chain was retrieved from a study of blood T cell repertoires in COVID-19. Background on the study: COVID-19 samples, acute and convalescent, were from the United States, Italy and Spain. T cells, B-cell-depleted T cells, or PBMCs supplied cDNA or gDNA.

Seattle-derived patients entered the study during active infection and were followed longitudinally. Original handling: Amplification of reference gene primers provided the estimated nucleated cell counts. Sequencing was performed with immunoSEQ multiplex PCR; in TCRdb, only in-frame clones are kept and a portion is missing. From that table come the V and J calls and clone size; the DNA was used to work out D and trimming. The sample lists roughly 230,000 clones, 90% seen once, with approximately 2.3% in the top ten. The receptor's source is an older woman with COVID-19, enrolled during active disease. The source material was peripheral blood.

The CDR3 reads CASSPGHTSGNTIYF. The DNA of the CDR3 is TGTGCCAGCAGCCCTGGACATACCTCTGGAAACACCATATATTTT. V usage is TRBV11-2 and J usage is TRBJ1-3, with D tentatively TRBD1 (5 bases). Trimming shortened V by 5 bases and J by 0 bases, and 11 bases separated the two germline ends. CDR1 and CDR2 (germline): SGHAT, FQNNGV. CDR3 length equals 15 residues.